Detailed here is one T cell receptor (beta chain). V lost 8 bases to trimming and J lost 2 bases, with 6 bases between them. The CDR3 loop spans 12 amino acids. Germline V gene sequence: CDR1 KGHDR, CDR2 SFDVKD. Sequenced by immunoSEQ multiplex PCR; TCRdb stores in-frame clones only, minus some. The sample consists of 50,000 or so clones, 83% of them appearing once. The data are from a study of blood T cell repertoires in COVID-19. Sample: peripheral blood. The chain has TRBV24-1 and TRBJ1-5; no definite D call. This TCR was sampled from a man between 40 and 49 years old with acute or convalescent COVID-19. The CDR3 coding sequence is TGTGCCACCATTAGAGGCAATCAGCCCCAGCATTTT. Protein product: CATIRGNQPQHF.